The rows below give T cell receptor beta chains drawn from one sample of a study of T cells after yellow fever vaccination. MiXCR was run by TCRdb on the 5' RACE reads, yielding one entry per CDR3 protein. Of 55,000 to 70,000 distinct CDR3 sequences detected, more than 6.5% appear once; the ten largest clones hold 30% to 45%. The material sequenced was CD8+ T cells sorted from PBMCs, taken approximately 40 days after the first yellow fever vaccination. Receptors originate from a man younger than 30 who received the YFV17D yellow fever vaccine. CDR3s include the opening cysteine and the closing phenylalanine or tryptophan. A D gene is named only where the DNA matches it firmly. Clone size is shown for a subset of rows, as once, few, many or a class of expanded clone.

J: TRBJ2-5
size: many
D: TRBD2
V: TRBV7-9
DNA: TGTGCCAGCAGCTACATTAGCGGGGGCCAAGAGACCCAGTACTTC
CDR3: CASSYISGGQETQYF

J: TRBJ1-5
size: many
D: -
V: TRBV6-2/TRBV6-3
DNA: TGTGCCAGCAGTGACGACACCTCCAATCAGCCCCAGCATTTT
CDR3: CASSDDTSNQPQHF

J: TRBJ2-2
size: few
D: TRBD2
V: TRBV29-1
DNA: TGCAGCGTCGAATCGGCTAGCGGGGGAGGAAACACCGGGGAGCTGTTTTTT
CDR3: CSVESASGGGNTGELFF

J: TRBJ2-5
size: many
D: TRBD1
V: TRBV4-1
DNA: TGCGCCAGCAGACCGCAGGGGGAAGAGACCCAGTACTTC
CDR3: CASRPQGEETQYF

J: TRBJ2-7
size: few
D: -
V: TRBV20-1
DNA: TGCAGTGCTAGTTTCCGAAGCTCCTACGAGCAGTACTTC
CDR3: CSASFRSSYEQYF

J: TRBJ2-1
size: -
D: -
V: TRBV9
DNA: TGTGCCAGCAGCACCCGACCCGGCGGGAATGAGCAGTTCTTC
CDR3: CASSTRPGGNEQFF

J: TRBJ2-6
size: few
D: TRBD2
V: TRBV28
DNA: TGTGCCAGCAGTGGGGGGGTCGCTGGGGCCAACGTCCTGACTTTC
CDR3: CASSGGVAGANVLTF

J: TRBJ2-5
size: many
D: -
V: TRBV6-1
DNA: TGTGCCAGCAGCGATCCGGGAGTCGGTGCCCAGTACTTC
CDR3: CASSDPGVGAQYF

J: TRBJ1-4
size: many
D: -
V: TRBV9
DNA: TGTGCCAGCAGCACATCCGACAGGCAGAATGAAAAACTGTTTTTT
CDR3: CASSTSDRQNEKLFF

J: TRBJ2-7
size: many
D: -
V: TRBV7-9
DNA: TGTGCCAGCAGCTTAGAAACCGGGACGGGGGACTACGAGCAGTACTTC
CDR3: CASSLETGTGDYEQYF

J: TRBJ2-3
size: -
D: TRBD2
V: TRBV4-1
DNA: TGCGCCAGCAGCCTAACTCCTAGCGGGGGGGTGGATACGCAGTATTTT
CDR3: CASSLTPSGGVDTQYF

J: TRBJ2-2
size: many
D: -
V: TRBV23-1
DNA: TGCGCCAGCAGTCAACCCACCGGGGAGCTGTTTTTT
CDR3: CASSQPTGELFF

J: TRBJ2-2
size: few
D: -
V: TRBV15
DNA: TGTGCCACCAGCAGAGCTGGACAGTACACCGGGGAGCTGTTTTTT
CDR3: CATSRAGQYTGELFF

J: TRBJ2-7
size: many
D: TRBD2
V: TRBV12-3/TRBV12-4
DNA: TGTGCCAGCAGTGAGAGCGGGGGCCTTCTCGAGCAGTACTTC
CDR3: CASSESGGLLEQYF

J: TRBJ2-7
size: -
D: TRBD1
V: TRBV5-1
DNA: TGCGCCAGCAGCTTGGGACGGGACAGGGTGTACGAGCAGTACTTC
CDR3: CASSLGRDRVYEQYF

J: TRBJ1-1
size: -
D: -
V: TRBV29-1
DNA: TGCAGCGTAGCTTTGTGGAACACTGAAGCTTTCTTT
CDR3: CSVALWNTEAFF

J: TRBJ2-2
size: many
D: -
V: TRBV20-1
DNA: TGCAGTGCTAGAGATGAGCGATGGGCCGGGGAGCTGTTTTTT
CDR3: CSARDERWAGELFF

J: TRBJ1-4
size: many
D: -
V: TRBV5-1
DNA: TGCGCCAGCAGCTTGGAGGAAGATGAAAAACTGTTTTTT
CDR3: CASSLEEDEKLFF

J: TRBJ2-3
size: many
D: -
V: TRBV6-4
DNA: TGTGCCAGCGATACGCAGTATTTT
CDR3: CASDTQYF